These 16 T cell receptor beta chains originate from one sample sequenced in a study of CD8 T cells in Susac syndrome. Random hexamers were used to reverse transcribe an amount of about 0.45 to 1 ug RNA. TCRdb analysed the immunoSEQ multiplex PCR reads with MiXCR anew, one entry per CDR3 protein. Of 180,000 or so distinct CDR3 sequences in the sample, 90% to 95% were seen once. The specimen sequenced was CD4+ T cells from PBMCs. The receptors were gathered from a human donor in good health.

The V and J genes are TRBV5-1 and TRBJ2-6; D not certain. Germline-derived CDR1 and CDR2 are SGHRS and YFSETQ. V shed 0 bases and J shed 2 bases, with 9 bases lying between them. The CDR3 has 16 amino acids. CDR3 loop: CASSLEMAAGANVLTF. The CDR3 region has the DNA TGCGCCAGCAGCTTGGAGATGGCAGCTGGGGCCAACGTCCTGACTTTC.

The chain uses TRBV9 and TRBJ2-7; TRBD1 or TRBD2 may be the D gene (5 bases each). This CDR3 has 15 residues. The V end lost 0 bases, the J end lost 3 bases, and 13 bases lay between the germline ends. Germline CDR1 is SGDLS and CDR2 is YYNGEE. The CDR3 loop is CASSVATGPYYEQYF. For the CDR3, the DNA is TGTGCCAGCAGCGTAGCAACGGGGCCCTACTACGAGCAGTACTTC.

This clonotype was counted a single time. The CDR3 DNA reads TGTGCCAGTCGCGCTGGGGATGAGCAGTTCTTC. The encoded protein is CASRAGDEQFF. The chain has TRBV12-3 or TRBV12-4 and TRBJ2-1; D gene ambiguous. There are 11 residues in the CDR3. V shed 9 bases and J shed 8 bases, with 11 bases lying between them.

This clonotype appeared once. V is TRBV6-5 and J is TRBJ1-1; 9 nucleotides align to TRBD1. Germline assignment: CDR1 MNHEY and CDR2 SVGAGI. This CDR3 comprises 16 residues. Losses at the gene ends were 2 bases for V and 6 bases for J; bases not matched to a gene: 10. CDR3 DNA sequence: TGTGCCAGCAGTTACGGGACAGGGCCTATTGGATCTGAAGCTTTCTTT. Its translation is CASSYGTGPIGSEAFF.

V usage is TRBV10-3 and J usage is TRBJ2-5; 7 positions match TRBD1. The germline gives CDR1 ENHRY, CDR2 SYGVKD. CDR3 length: 15 residues. The V gene end was trimmed by 5 bases and the J gene end by 7 bases; junction bases not matched to a gene: 13. This CDR3 is CAISRATGQIVTQYF. The CDR3 DNA follows: TGTGCCATCAGTCGGGCGACAGGGCAAATAGTGACCCAGTACTTC.

The chain has TRBV7-9 and TRBJ1-6; the D gene is possibly TRBD1 (5 bases). V shed 1 base and J shed 8 bases, with 9 bases lying between them. The CDR3 runs 14 residues. Germline CDR1 and CDR2: SEHNR and FQNEAQ (reference sequence). The chain's CDR3 is CASSLVGGDSPLHF. CDR3 in DNA: TGTGCCAGCAGCTTAGTTGGAGGGGATTCACCCCTCCACTTT.

The rearrangement links TRBV20-1 to TRBJ2-3, with D tentatively TRBD2 (5 bases). V lost 0 bases, J lost 2 bases, and 9 bases lay in between. Germline V gene lookup returns CDR1 DFQATT and CDR2 SNEGSKA (reference sequence). The CDR3 extends over 14 amino acids. For the CDR3, the DNA is TGCAGTGCTAGAGATGGAGGAATCACAGATACGCAGTATTTT. Protein sequence: CSARDGGITDTQYF.

The V gene is TRBV15, the J gene TRBJ2-1; the match to TRBD2 covers 13 bases. From germline, CDR1 is LNHNV and CDR2 YYDKDF (reference sequence). This CDR3 region has 17 residues. After removal of 0 bases from V and 4 bases from J, the junction contained 3 bases not matched to a gene. CDR3 residues: CATSREGLAGIYNEQFF. For the CDR3, the DNA is TGTGCCACCAGCAGAGAGGGACTAGCGGGAATTTACAATGAGCAGTTCTTC.

The gene calls are TRBV27 and TRBJ1-4, with a tentative D call TRBD1 (5 bases). The CDR3 consists of 13 residues. V was trimmed by 5 bases and J by 11 bases, leaving 15 bases between them. Germline assignment: CDR1 MNHEY and CDR2 SMNVEV (reference sequence). The CDR3 here is CASSLRAPGKLFF. Written as DNA, the CDR3 is TGTGCCAGCAGTCTCAGGGCTCCGGGGAAACTGTTTTTT. The entire variable domain, with the rest obtained from reference TRBV27 and TRBJ1-4, is as follows: EAQVTQNPRYLITVTGKKLTVTCSQNMNHEYMSWYRQDPGLGLRQIYYSMNVEVTDKGDVPEGYKVSRKEKRNFPLILESPSPNQTSLYFCASSLRAPGKLFFGSGTQLSVL.

The V gene is TRBV11-2, the J gene TRBJ2-7, with D hard to call. Deletions cut 3 bases from V and 6 bases from J, with 6 bases between. The CDR3 loop spans 11 amino acids. The germline gives CDR1 SGHAT, CDR2 FQNNGV. The CDR3 sequence: CASSFSPEQYF. The CDR3 DNA sequence: TGTGCCAGCAGCTTCAGTCCCGAGCAGTACTTC.

This chain joins TRBV20-1 and TRBJ2-7; D is unclear. CDR1 is DFQATT and CDR2 is SNEGSKA in the germline V gene (reference sequence). The CDR3 has 11 amino acids. Trimming took off 3 bases at V and 6 bases at J, with 9 bases between the two ends. The CDR3 loop is CSARGSGEQYF. In DNA form, the CDR3 reads TGCAGTGCTAGGGGGTCAGGCGAGCAGTACTTC.

This chain joins TRBV6-5 and TRBJ2-4; 7 bases align to TRBD2. This CDR3 is 15 amino acids long. Germline CDR1 reads MNHEY; CDR2 reads SVGAGI. Losses at the gene ends were 6 bases for V and 1 base for J; bases not matched to a gene: 6. The CDR3 coding sequence is TGTGCCAGCAGCCGCGCGGGGGTGGCCAAAAACATTCAGTACTTC. Translated, it gives CASSRAGVAKNIQYF.

This clonotype was picked up one time. This chain uses TRBV11-2 with TRBJ2-1; D unclear. The CDR3 length is 14 residues. CDR1 and CDR2 from the germline V gene are SGHAT and FQNNGV. Trimming took off 2 bases at V and 5 bases at J, with 10 bases between the two ends. CDR3 region: CASSLIDSDNEQFF. The CDR3 region has the DNA TGTGCCAGCAGCTTAATAGACTCTGACAATGAGCAGTTCTTC. Combining the CDR3 with reference TRBV11-2 and TRBJ2-1 gives the whole variable domain EAGVAQSPRYKIIEKRQSVAFWCNPISGHATLYWYQQILGQGPKLLIQFQNNGVVDDSQLPKDRFSAERLKGVDSTLKIQPAKLEDSAVYLCASSLIDSDNEQFFGPGTRLTVL.

The J gene is TRBJ2-1, the V gene TRBV12-3 or TRBV12-4; 13 bases agree with TRBD2. The ends lost 6 bases at V and 3 bases at J; junction bases unmatched: 5. The CDR3 runs 16 residues. Here the CDR3 reads CASRAGLAGHYNEQFF. The CDR3 DNA reads TGTGCCAGCAGGGCGGGACTAGCGGGGCACTACAATGAGCAGTTCTTC.

The V and J genes are TRBV20-1 and TRBJ1-2, with D possibly TRBD1 on 5 matching bases. Trimming left V 1 base short and J 4 bases short, with 13 bases between. CDR3 length: 14 residues. Germline V gene sequence: CDR1 DFQATT, CDR2 SNEGSKA (reference sequence). CDR3 in DNA: TGCAGTGCTAGAGCCGGAGGGGCCTTCTATGGCTACACCTTC. Translating it yields CSARAGGAFYGYTF.

This chain joins TRBV10-3 and TRBJ2-7; 7 bases match TRBD2. Germline values: CDR1 ENHRY, CDR2 SYGVKD. V shed 10 bases and J 7 bases; nucleotides not matched to a gene: 10. CDR3 length: 12 amino acids. The CDR3 reads CATIAGEGEQYF. The CDR3, as DNA: TGTGCCACCATCGCGGGGGAAGGGGAGCAGTACTTC.